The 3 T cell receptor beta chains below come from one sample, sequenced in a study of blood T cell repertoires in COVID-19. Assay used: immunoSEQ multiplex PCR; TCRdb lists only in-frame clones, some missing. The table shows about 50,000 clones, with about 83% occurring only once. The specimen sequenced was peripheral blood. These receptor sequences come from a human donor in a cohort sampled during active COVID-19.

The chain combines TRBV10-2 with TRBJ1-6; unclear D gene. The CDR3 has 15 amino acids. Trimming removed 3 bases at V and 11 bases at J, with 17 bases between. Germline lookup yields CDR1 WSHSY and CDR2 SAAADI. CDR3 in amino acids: CASSERREGSAPLHF. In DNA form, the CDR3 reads TGCGCCAGCAGTGAAAGACGGGAAGGGTCGGCACCCCTCCACTTT.

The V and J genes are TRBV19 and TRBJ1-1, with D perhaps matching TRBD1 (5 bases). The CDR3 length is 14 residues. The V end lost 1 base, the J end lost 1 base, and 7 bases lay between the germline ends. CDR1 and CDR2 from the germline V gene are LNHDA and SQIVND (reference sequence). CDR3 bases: TGTGCCAGTAGTATAGGGAGGGGGAACACTGAAGCTTTCTTT. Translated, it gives CASSIGRGNTEAFF.

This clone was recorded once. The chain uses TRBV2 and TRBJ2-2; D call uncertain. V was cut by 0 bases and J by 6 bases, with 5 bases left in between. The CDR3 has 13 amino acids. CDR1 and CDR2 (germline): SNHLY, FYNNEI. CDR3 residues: CASSEARSGELFF. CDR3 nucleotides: TGTGCCAGCAGTGAAGCGCGGTCCGGGGAGCTGTTTTTT.